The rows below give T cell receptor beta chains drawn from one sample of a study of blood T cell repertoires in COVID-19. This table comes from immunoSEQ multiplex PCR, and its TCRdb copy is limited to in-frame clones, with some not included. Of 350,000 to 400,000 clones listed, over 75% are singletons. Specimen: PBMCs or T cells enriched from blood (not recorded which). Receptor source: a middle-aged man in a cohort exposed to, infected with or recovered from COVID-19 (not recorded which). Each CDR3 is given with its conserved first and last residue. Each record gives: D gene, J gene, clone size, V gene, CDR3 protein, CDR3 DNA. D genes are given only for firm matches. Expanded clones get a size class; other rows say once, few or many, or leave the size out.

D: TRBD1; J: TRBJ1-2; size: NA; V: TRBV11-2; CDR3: CASSTRTGNYGYTF; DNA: TGTGCCAGCAGCACCCGGACAGGGAACTATGGCTACACCTTC
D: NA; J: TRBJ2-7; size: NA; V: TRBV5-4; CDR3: CASSLVGGTATYEQYF; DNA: TGTGCCAGCAGCTTGGTTGGCGGGACCGCAACCTACGAGCAGTACTTC
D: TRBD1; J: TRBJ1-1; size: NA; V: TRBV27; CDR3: CASSAHRGGKTEAFF; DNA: TGTGCCAGCAGTGCACACAGGGGGGGAAAAACTGAAGCTTTCTTT
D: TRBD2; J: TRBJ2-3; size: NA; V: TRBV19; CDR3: CASKVTGGSSTDTQYF; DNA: TGTGCCAGTAAGGTCACGGGGGGGTCTAGCACAGATACGCAGTATTTT
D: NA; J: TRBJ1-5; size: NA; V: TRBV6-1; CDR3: CASSDSQPQHF; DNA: TGTGCCAGCAGTGACAGTCAGCCCCAGCATTTT
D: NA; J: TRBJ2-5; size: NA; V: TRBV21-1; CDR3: CASSLQVAGGEETQYF; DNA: TGTGCCAGCAGCCTTCAGGTAGCGGGAGGGGAAGAGACCCAGTACTTC
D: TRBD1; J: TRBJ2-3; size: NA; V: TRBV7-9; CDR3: CASSLGDRGSADTQYF; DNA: TGTGCCAGCAGCTTAGGAGACAGGGGGTCGGCAGATACGCAGTATTTT
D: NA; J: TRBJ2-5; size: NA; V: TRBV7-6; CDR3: CASTSGTQETQYF; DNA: TGTGCCAGCACATCAGGGACTCAAGAGACCCAGTACTTC
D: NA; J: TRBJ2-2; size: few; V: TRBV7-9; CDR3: CASRVYTGELFF; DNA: TGTGCCAGCCGGGTCTACACCGGGGAGCTGTTTTTT
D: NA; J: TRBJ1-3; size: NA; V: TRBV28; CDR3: CASSLWYEGRNTIYF; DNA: TGTGCCAGCAGTTTATGGTACGAGGGTCGGAACACCATATATTTT
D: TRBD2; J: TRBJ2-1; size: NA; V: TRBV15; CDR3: CATSRDILTSGRLAYNEQFF; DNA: TGTGCCACCAGCAGAGATATCCTAACTAGCGGGAGACTAGCTTACAATGAGCAGTTCTTC
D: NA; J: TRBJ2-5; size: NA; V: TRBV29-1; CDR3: CSVEDRGNQETQYF; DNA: TGCAGCGTTGAAGATCGGGGGAACCAAGAGACCCAGTACTTC
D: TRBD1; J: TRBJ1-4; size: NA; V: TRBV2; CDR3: CASSSQGKGEKLFF; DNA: TGTGCCAGCAGTTCACAGGGGAAAGGTGAAAAACTGTTTTTT
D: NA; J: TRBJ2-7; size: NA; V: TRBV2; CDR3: CASSAGSYVYEQYF; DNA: TGTGCCAGCAGTGCAGGTAGTTATGTCTACGAGCAGTACTTC
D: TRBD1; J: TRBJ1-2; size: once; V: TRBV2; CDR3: CASRGTGGGHGYTF; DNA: TGTGCCAGCAGGGGGACAGGTGGTGGCCATGGCTACACCTTC
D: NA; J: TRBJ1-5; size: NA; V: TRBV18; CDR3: CASSPGETDQPQHF; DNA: TGTGCCAGCTCACCAGGAGAGACAGATCAGCCCCAGCATTTT
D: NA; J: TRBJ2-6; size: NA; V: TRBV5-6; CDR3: CASSLWTALGANVLTF; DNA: TGTGCCAGCAGCTTATGGACAGCTCTAGGGGCCAACGTCCTGACTTTC
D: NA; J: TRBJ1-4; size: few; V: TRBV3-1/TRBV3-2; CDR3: CASSRDYNEKLFF; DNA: TGTGCCAGCAGCCGGGACTATAATGAAAAACTGTTTTTT
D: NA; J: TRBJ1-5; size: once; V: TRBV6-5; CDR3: CASSYSIGGNQPQHF; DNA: TGTGCCAGCAGTTACTCAATCGGCGGAAATCAGCCCCAGCATTTT
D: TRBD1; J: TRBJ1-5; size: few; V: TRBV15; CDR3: CATRGTAGPQHF; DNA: TGTGCCACCAGAGGGACAGCCGGGCCCCAGCATTTT
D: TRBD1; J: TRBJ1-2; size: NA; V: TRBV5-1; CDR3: CASSPMGQSRGYTF; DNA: TGCGCCAGCAGCCCCATGGGACAGTCTAGGGGCTACACCTTC
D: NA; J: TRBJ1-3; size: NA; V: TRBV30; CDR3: CGLASGNTIYF; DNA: TGTGGACTGGCATCTGGAAACACCATATATTTT
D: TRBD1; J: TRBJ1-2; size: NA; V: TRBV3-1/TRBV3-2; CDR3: CASSPQGAPYGYTF; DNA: TGTGCCAGCAGCCCACAGGGGGCCCCCTATGGCTACACCTTC
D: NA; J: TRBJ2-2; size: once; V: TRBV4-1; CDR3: CASSQRVNTGELFF; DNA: TGCGCCAGCAGCCAACGAGTGAACACCGGGGAGCTGTTTTTT
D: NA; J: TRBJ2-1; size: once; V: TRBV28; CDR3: CASSRGYNEQFF; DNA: TGTGCCAGCAGCCGCGGGTACAATGAGCAGTTCTTC
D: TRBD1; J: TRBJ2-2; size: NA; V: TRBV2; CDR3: CASSEGTGGDTGELFF; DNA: TGTGCCAGCAGTGAGGGGACAGGGGGGGACACCGGGGAGCTGTTTTTT
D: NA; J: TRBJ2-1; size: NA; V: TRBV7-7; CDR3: CASSLVVSSLGEQFF; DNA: TGTGCCAGCAGCTTAGTTGTGAGCTCGCTCGGGGAGCAGTTCTTC
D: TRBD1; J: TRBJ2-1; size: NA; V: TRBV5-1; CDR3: CASSPTGFQYNEQFF; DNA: TGCGCCAGCAGCCCGACAGGGTTTCAATACAATGAGCAGTTCTTC
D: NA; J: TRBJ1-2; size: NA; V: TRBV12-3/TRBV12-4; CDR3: CASTQGYGYTF; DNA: TGTGCCAGCACCCAGGGCTATGGCTACACCTTC
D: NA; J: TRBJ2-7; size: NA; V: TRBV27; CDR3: CASSFSSSAEQYF; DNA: TGTGCCAGCAGTTTTTCTAGCAGTGCCGAGCAGTACTTC
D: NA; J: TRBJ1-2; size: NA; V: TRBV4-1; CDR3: CASSRDTFNYGYTF; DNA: TGCGCCAGCAGCCGGGACACCTTTAACTATGGCTACACCTTC
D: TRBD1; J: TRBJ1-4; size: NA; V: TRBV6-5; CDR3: CASSYSTGANEKLFF; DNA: TGTGCCAGCAGTTACTCGACAGGGGCTAATGAAAAACTGTTTTTT
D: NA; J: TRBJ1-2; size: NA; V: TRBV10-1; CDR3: CASSDGFGGYTF; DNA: TGCGCCAGCAGTGACGGGTTTGGTGGCTACACCTTC
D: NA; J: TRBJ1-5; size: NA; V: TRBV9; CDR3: CASSVDEGQPQHF; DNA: TGTGCCAGCAGCGTAGATGAGGGACAGCCCCAGCATTTT
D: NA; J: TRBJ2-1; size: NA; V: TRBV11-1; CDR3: CASSLGGEQFF; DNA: TGTGCCAGCAGCTTAGGAGGTGAGCAGTTCTTC
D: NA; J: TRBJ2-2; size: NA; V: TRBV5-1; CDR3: CASSLTPNTGELFF; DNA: TGCGCCAGCAGCCTGACACCCAACACCGGGGAGCTGTTTTTT
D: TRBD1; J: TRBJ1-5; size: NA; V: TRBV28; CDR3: CASRGQSNQPQHF; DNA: TGTGCCAGCAGGGGACAGTCTAATCAGCCCCAGCATTTT
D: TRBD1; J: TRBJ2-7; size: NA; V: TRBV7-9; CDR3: CASSLERGQGGYEQYF; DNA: TGTGCCAGCAGCTTAGAGCGAGGACAGGGTGGCTACGAGCAGTACTTC